The sequence of this TCR beta chain was determined in a study of cytomegalovirus exposure and HLA in healthy donors. Across the study: Later analysis reported that the roughly 120 validation repertoires shared the platform of the roughly 630 first-cohort repertoires. Findings and caveats of the study: Among TCR beta chains, those listed as cytomegalovirus-associated numbered about 150.

The donors were members of the roughly 120-subject validation cohort (separate from the approximately 650-subject first cohort). CDR3 length: 14 residues. The trim removed 0 bases at V and 9 bases at J, leaving 7 bases unmatched. Germline loops: CDR1 SGHRS, CDR2 YFSETQ. In the case of this clone: Its antigen is unknown.

The table came from immunoSEQ multiplex PCR; TCRdb's copy has only in-frame clones and leaves some out. The sample contains over 150,000 clones, about 96% of which appear only once. Source material: PBMCs. The chain links TRBV5-1 to TRBJ1-1; TRBD1 agrees at 8 bases. The TCR was taken from a woman between 18 and 30 years old in good health and CMV-seronegative. CDR3 coding DNA: TGCGCCAGCAGCTTGGACGGACAGGGTTCCCAAGCTTTCTTT. Amino acids: CASSLDGQGSQAFF. The complete variable domain, with remaining parts taken from reference TRBV5-1 and TRBJ1-1, reads KAGVTQTPRYLIKTRGQQVTLSCSPISGHRSVSWYQQTPGQGLQFLFEYFSETQRNKGNFPGRFSGRQFSNSRSEMNVSTLELGDSALYLCASSLDGQGSQAFFGQGTRLTVV.